This section outlines one T cell receptor (beta chain) sequence together with its context. The antigen is undetermined. The record originates from a study of T cell responses to AZD1222 COVID-19 vaccine. Study findings and constraints: Along spike, vaccine-associated CD4 TCRs were found throughout, with dominance at 160-218 and 743-854.

Assay used: immunoSEQ multiplex PCR; TCRdb lists only in-frame clones, some missing. The sample shows approximately 120,000 clones, around nine tenths of them seen only once. The CDR3 sequence is 15 residues long. From germline, CDR1 is MDHEN and CDR2 SYDVKM. The V and J ends lost 5 bases and 8 bases, in that order; junction bases with no gene match: 11. The chain combines TRBV28 with TRBJ2-1; 8 bases fit TRBD2. The sample was peripheral blood, taken on day 0 of AZD1222 vaccination. The source is an adult in good health. The CDR3 region is CASSATSGIRYEQFF. The CDR3, as DNA: TGTGCCAGCAGTGCAACTAGCGGCATAAGGTATGAGCAGTTCTTC.